This T cell receptor beta chain was documented in a study of human T cells and chemical hapten exposure. Broader study findings: Controls had significantly fewer large CDR3 similarity clusters than were formed by expanded TCRs.

As to time point: pre-sensitization, week 0. Treatment noted: therapeutic diphenylcyclopropenone sensitization with weekly scalp DPC. TCRdb independently ran MiXCR on the RACE reads; one entry per CDR3 protein. The sample gives approximately 400,000 distinct CDR3 sequences, 5.1% of which show up once; around 2.6% is in the top ten. This clonotype appeared a few times. Antigen unknown. Sample: whole blood, taken in connection with sensitization to the hapten diphenylcyclopropenone (DPC). The clonotype comes from a woman aged 50 to 60 with alopecia areata. Some clones in this sample may be carry-over from other donors' samples.

CDR3 amino acids: CASSLATGGRGADTEAFF. Here the CDR3 DNA reads TGTGCCAGCAGCTTAGCAACAGGGGGTCGAGGGGCAGACACTGAAGCTTTCTTT. This sequence joins TRBV7-2 and TRBJ1-1; 8 bases are a match to TRBD1. This CDR3 is built from 18 residues. Germline assignment: CDR1 SGHTA and CDR2 FQGNSA. The V gene end was trimmed by 0 bases and the J gene end by 3 bases; junction bases not matched to a gene: 12. Full variable domain (remainder filled in from reference TRBV7-2 and TRBJ1-1): GAGVSQSPSNKVTEKGKDVELRCDPISGHTALYWYRQSLGQGLEFLIYFQGNSAPDKSGLPSDRFSAERTGGSVSTLTIQRTQQEDSAVYLCASSLATGGRGADTEAFFGQGTRLTVV.